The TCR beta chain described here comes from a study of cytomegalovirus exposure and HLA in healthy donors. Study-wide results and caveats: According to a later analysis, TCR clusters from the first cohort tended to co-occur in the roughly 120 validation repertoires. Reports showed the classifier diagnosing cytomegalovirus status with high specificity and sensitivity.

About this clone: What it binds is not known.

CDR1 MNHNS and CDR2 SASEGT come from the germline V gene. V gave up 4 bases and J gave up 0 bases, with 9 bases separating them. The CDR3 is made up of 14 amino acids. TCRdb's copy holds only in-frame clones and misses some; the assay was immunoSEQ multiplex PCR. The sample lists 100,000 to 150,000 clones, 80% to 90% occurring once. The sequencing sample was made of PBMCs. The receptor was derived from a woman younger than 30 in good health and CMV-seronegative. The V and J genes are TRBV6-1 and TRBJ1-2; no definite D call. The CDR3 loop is CASSAHLPNYGYTF. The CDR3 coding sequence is TGTGCCAGCAGTGCCCATCTACCTAACTATGGCTACACCTTC.